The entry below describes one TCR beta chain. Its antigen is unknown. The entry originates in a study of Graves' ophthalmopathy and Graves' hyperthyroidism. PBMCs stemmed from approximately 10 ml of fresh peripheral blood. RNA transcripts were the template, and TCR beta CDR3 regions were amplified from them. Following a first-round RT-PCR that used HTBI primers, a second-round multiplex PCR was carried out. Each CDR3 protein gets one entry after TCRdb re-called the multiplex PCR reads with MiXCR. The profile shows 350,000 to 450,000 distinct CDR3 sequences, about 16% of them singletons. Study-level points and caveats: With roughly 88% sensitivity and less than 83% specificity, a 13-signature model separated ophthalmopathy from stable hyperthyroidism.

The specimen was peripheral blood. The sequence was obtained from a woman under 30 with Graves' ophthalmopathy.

Here the CDR3 reads CASKKGRTEAFF. CDR3 in DNA: TGTGCCAGCAAAAAGGGAAGGACTGAAGCTTTCTTT. The rearrangement joins TRBV6-2 or TRBV6-3 to TRBJ1-1, with D hard to call. The germline CDR1 and CDR2 sequences are MNHEY and SVGEGT. The CDR3 loop spans 12 amino acids. The V end lost 7 bases, the J end lost 5 bases, and 11 bases lay between the germline ends.